Below, 29 T cell receptor beta chains from the same sample are listed, as sequenced in a study of lymphopenia after photon versus proton radiotherapy (dated by TCRdb to the late 2010s). The library was built by means of the immunoSEQ multiplex PCR assay. The clones in this table, taken by TCRdb from immuneACCESS, are in-frame only. Not every clone is retained; where verified, under half of the shortfall comes from an unresolved V gene, and the cause of the rest is unknown. Within this sample are about 65,000 clones, with 80% to 90% of them counted one time only. Of the sample, 10% to 11% falls within the top ten clones. The starting material was peripheral blood, obtained from a patient treated with proton-based radiotherapy. The receptors stem from a man older than 75 with esophageal cancer.

The chain carries TRBV28 and TRBJ1-6; a weak D match, TRBD1 (5 bases). The CDR3 is 16 residues long. The V end lost 4 bases, the J end lost 9 bases, and 19 bases lay between the germline ends. The V gene's germline CDR1 is MDHEN and CDR2 SYDVKM. CDR3 DNA: TGTGCCAGCAGTTCTGCCGGGACTCCCGGGGGTTCACCCCTCCACTTT. It yields the protein CASSSAGTPGGSPLHF.

The V call is TRBV7-9, the J call TRBJ2-3; 11 bases are shared with TRBD2. This CDR3 contains 19 residues. Germline CDR1 reads SEHNR; CDR2 reads FQNEAQ (reference sequence). Trimming took 5 bases from V and 2 from J; bases not matched to a gene: 15. The CDR3: CASSLRGGRLAGLTDTQYF. The CDR3 bases are TGTGCCAGCAGCCTGCGAGGGGGGCGACTAGCGGGGCTCACAGATACGCAGTATTTT.

The chain carries TRBV4-3 and TRBJ2-5; a possible D gene is TRBD1 (6 bases). The J call may not be correct, given that the DNA end is closer to TRBJ2-7. The CDR3 consists of 14 residues. The germline gives CDR1 LGHNA, CDR2 YSLEER. This CDR3 reads CASSQDHGGHEQYF. CDR3 sequence (DNA): TGCGCCAGCAGCCAAGATCATGGGGGCCACGAGCAGTACTTC.

The chain recombines TRBV5-4 with TRBJ2-1, with 8 bases fitting TRBD2. Losses at the gene ends were 0 bases for V and 0 bases for J; bases not matched to a gene: 2. The CDR3 length is 16 residues. Germline lookup yields CDR1 SGHNT and CDR2 YYREEE (reference sequence). The CDR3 loop is CASSLASGSSYNEQFF. The CDR3 DNA follows: TGTGCCAGCAGCTTGGCCAGCGGGAGCTCCTACAATGAGCAGTTCTTC.

The chain links TRBV19 to TRBJ1-2; 8 positions agree with TRBD1. The CDR3 sequence is 15 residues long. Germline loops: CDR1 LNHDA, CDR2 SQIVND (reference sequence). With 2 bases clipped from V and 4 bases from J, the junction kept 6 bases outside the gene matches. The CDR3 loop reads CASSITGQGGYGYTF. The CDR3 coding sequence is TGTGCCAGTAGTATAACTGGACAGGGTGGCTATGGCTACACCTTC.

The J gene is TRBJ2-7, the V gene TRBV6-1; D perhaps matches TRBD2 (5 bases). Germline V gene lookup returns CDR1 MNHNS and CDR2 SASEGT. The CDR3 is 12 amino acids. The V and J ends lost 8 bases and 0 bases respectively, with 8 bases between them. CDR3 in DNA: TGTGCCAGCGCGGGCCTCTCCTACGAGCAGTACTTC. This encodes CASAGLSYEQYF.

About this clone itself: The sample contains more than one DNA sequence encoding this CDR3. V usage is TRBV30 and J usage is TRBJ2-3, with D uncertain. Trimming removed 0 bases at V and 0 bases at J, with 4 bases between. The CDR3 length is 13 residues. CDR1 GTSNPN and CDR2 SVGIG come from the germline V gene (reference sequence). The CDR3, as DNA: TGTGCCTGGAGTGTGAGGAGCACAGATACGCAGTATTTT. Translated: CAWSVRSTDTQYF.

J is TRBJ1-4 and V is TRBV6-6; no reliable D call. With 7 bases removed from V and 8 bases from J, the gap between germline ends came to 20 bases. There are 15 residues in the CDR3. The germline gives CDR1 MNHNY, CDR2 SVGAGI (reference sequence). CDR3 nucleotide sequence: TGTGCCAGCACCAGCGGTAGTAGGGCCGAAGAAAAACTGTTTTTT. It specifies CASTSGSRAEEKLFF.

This clone appeared a single time. The chain has TRBV30 and TRBJ2-5; D gene unclear. Trimming left V 5 bases short and J 1 base short, with 11 bases between. CDR3 size: 13 residues. The V gene's germline CDR1 is GTSNPN and CDR2 SVGIG (reference sequence). The CDR3: CAWELTGQETQYF. The CDR3 DNA reads as TGTGCCTGGGAGTTGACGGGCCAAGAGACCCAGTACTTC.

The chain couples TRBV5-1 to TRBJ1-2; a weak D match, TRBD1 (5 bases). V was trimmed by 2 bases and J by 0 bases, leaving 11 bases between them. Germline CDR1 SGHRS, CDR2 YFSETQ. The CDR3 has 15 residues. The CDR3 bases are TGCGCCAGCAGCTTAACAGGACAACCTAACTATGGCTACACCTTC. Its protein product is CASSLTGQPNYGYTF. Based on the CDR3 plus reference TRBV5-1 and TRBJ1-2, the full variable domain is KAGVTQTPRYLIKTRGQQVTLSCSPISGHRSVSWYQQTPGQGLQFLFEYFSETQRNKGNFPGRFSGRQFSNSRSEMNVSTLELGDSALYLCASSLTGQPNYGYTFGSGTRLTVV.

The rearrangement uses TRBV28 and TRBJ2-7; TRBD2 matches 7 bases. Trimming cost V 3 bases and J 2 bases; bases outside gene matches: 7. The CDR3 consists of 15 residues. Germline CDR1 MDHEN, CDR2 SYDVKM. The CDR3 DNA reads TGTGCCAGCAGTTTGGGGGGGATAAGGGCCTACGAGCAGTACTTC. It specifies CASSLGGIRAYEQYF.

This clone was detected a few times. Germline and junction disagree at one end, which may indicate a read error. Written as DNA, the CDR3 is TGTGCTAGCAGCTTAGGTTCGGGGGAGTCCTACGAGCAGTACTTC. This translates into CASSLGSGESYEQYF. J is TRBJ2-7 and V is TRBV7-7; D perhaps matches TRBD2 (6 bases). The CDR3 loop spans 15 amino acids. Looked up from germline, CDR1 is SSHAT and CDR2 is FNYEAQ (reference sequence).

This clone has only a few counts. The chain combines TRBV7-7 with TRBJ2-3; D is tentatively TRBD1 or TRBD2 (5 bases each). The CDR3 is 14 residues long. Trimming took 2 bases from V and 8 from J, leaving 14 bases between them. The germline gives CDR1 SSHAT, CDR2 FNYEAQ (reference sequence). CDR3 nucleotide sequence: TGTGCCAGCAGCTTATCGAGGGTTGGGGGTACGCAGTATTTT. It encodes CASSLSRVGGTQYF.

The chain recombines TRBV7-7 with TRBJ2-3; tentatively, D is TRBD2 (6 bases). Germline values: CDR1 SSHAT, CDR2 FNYEAQ (reference sequence). V gave up 4 bases and J gave up 5 bases, with 13 bases separating them. CDR3 length: 14 amino acids. This chain's CDR3 is CASSYGGDVDTQYF. The CDR3 region has the DNA TGTGCCAGCAGCTACGGAGGGGATGTAGATACGCAGTATTTT.

The chain is built from TRBV9 and TRBJ2-1; D is uncertain. The CDR3 spans 13 residues. V shed 3 bases and J shed 8 bases, with 12 bases lying between them. Looked up from germline, CDR1 is SGDLS and CDR2 is YYNGEE. For the CDR3, the DNA is TGTGCCAGCAGCGACAGAAGGATGCATGAGCAGTTCTTC. Protein sequence: CASSDRRMHEQFF.

The chain recombines TRBV7-2 with TRBJ2-1; D possibly corresponds to TRBD1 (5 bases). There are 14 residues in the CDR3. The V end lost 5 bases, the J end lost 8 bases, and 16 bases lay between the germline ends. Germline V gene data show CDR1 as SGHTA and CDR2 as FQGNSA. Here the CDR3 reads CASSPQQGFDEQFF. The CDR3 bases are TGTGCCAGCAGCCCACAGCAGGGCTTCGATGAGCAGTTCTTC.

The J gene is TRBJ1-2, the V gene TRBV7-6; D may be TRBD1 (6 bases). Germline V CDR1 and CDR2: SGHVS, FNYEAQ. The CDR3 has 14 residues. Trimming removed 1 base at V and 2 bases at J, with 8 bases between. The CDR3 sequence: CASSLGQGNYGYTF. In nucleotides, the CDR3 is TGTGCCAGCAGCTTAGGGCAGGGGAACTATGGCTACACCTTC.

The rearrangement uses TRBV19 and TRBJ1-4; D call uncertain. Trimming shortened V by 5 bases and J by 8 bases, and 6 bases separated the two germline ends. The germline V gene encodes CDR1 LNHDA and CDR2 SQIVND (reference sequence). This CDR3 is built from 11 residues. CDR3 in amino acids: CASSSREKLFF. The CDR3, as DNA: TGTGCCAGTAGTTCCCGGGAAAAACTGTTTTTT. Using reference TRBV19 and TRBJ1-4 for the parts outside the CDR3, the full variable domain is DGGITQSPKYLFRKEGQNVTLSCEQNLNHDAMYWYRQDPGQGLRLIYYSQIVNDFQKGDIAEGYSVSREKKESFPLTVTSAQKNPTAFYLCASSSREKLFFGSGTQLSVL.

The chain links TRBV2 to TRBJ2-1; the match to TRBD2 covers 11 bases. Germline CDR1 SNHLY, CDR2 FYNNEI. The CDR3 runs to 15 residues. Trimming cost V 10 bases and J 4 bases; bases outside gene matches: 9. CDR3 coding DNA: TGTGCCAACCGACTAGCGGGGACGTCTTACAATGAGCAGTTCTTC. Its translation is CANRLAGTSYNEQFF. Filled out from reference TRBV2 and TRBJ2-1, the complete variable domain reads EPEVTQTPSHQVTQMGQEVILRCVPISNHLYFYWYRQILGQKVEFLVSFYNNEISEKSEIFDDQFSVERPDGSNFTLKIRSTKLEDSAMYFCANRLAGTSYNEQFFGPGTRLTVL.

CDR3: CASSIQSSGANVLTF. The CDR3 DNA reads as TGTGCCAGTAGTATCCAGAGCTCTGGGGCCAACGTCCTGACTTTC. This chain uses TRBV19 with TRBJ2-6; unclear D gene. The V gene's germline CDR1 is LNHDA and CDR2 SQIVND (reference sequence). Trimming cost V 3 bases and J 0 bases, with 6 bases left between them. The CDR3 is 15 residues long.

V is TRBV30 and J is TRBJ1-4; 8 bases map to TRBD1. The length of the CDR3 is 12 residues. Germline assignment: CDR1 GTSNPN and CDR2 SVGIG (reference sequence). V shed 3 bases and J 10 bases; nucleotides not matched to a gene: 4. The CDR3, as DNA: TGTGCCTGGAGGGCACAGGGGGGAAAACTGTTTTTT. The encoded protein is CAWRAQGGKLFF.

The V and J genes are TRBV5-1 and TRBJ2-2, with D perhaps matching TRBD2 (6 bases). The CDR3 has 19 residues. The V gene lost 4 bases and the J gene lost 0 bases, with 22 bases spanning the gap. CDR1 is SGHRS and CDR2 is YFSETQ in the germline V gene. CDR3 sequence reads: CASSLGWGVPFANTGELFF. CDR3 coding DNA: TGCGCCAGCAGCCTGGGTTGGGGGGTCCCCTTCGCGAACACCGGGGAGCTGTTTTTT.

Here the CDR3 DNA reads TGCGCCAGCAGCTTCGGCCCAGGGGTCGAGCAGTACTTC. It yields the protein CASSFGPGVEQYF. V is TRBV5-1 and J is TRBJ2-7; a weak D match, TRBD1 (6 bases). V lost 2 bases to trimming and J lost 6 bases, with 12 bases between them. The CDR3 extends over 13 amino acids. Germline CDR1 SGHRS, CDR2 YFSETQ.

The chain is built from TRBV7-2 and TRBJ2-3; tentative D call: TRBD2 (5 bases). CDR1 is SGHTA and CDR2 is FQGNSA in the germline V gene. The CDR3 contains 11 residues. Trimming pared 4 bases from V and 15 bases from J, leaving 14 bases between. The CDR3 reads CASSSWMDSYF. DNA for the CDR3: TGTGCCAGCAGCTCCTGGATGGACTCCTATTTT.

J is TRBJ2-1 and V is TRBV6-5; no firm D call. Germline V gene data show CDR1 as MNHEY and CDR2 as SVGAGI. The ends were cut back, 6 bases at V and 8 bases at J, with 17 bases in the middle. The CDR3 runs 14 residues. CDR3 protein: CASRDATLGHEQFF. The CDR3 DNA sequence: TGTGCCAGCAGGGACGCTACCCTGGGCCATGAGCAGTTCTTC.

The chain has TRBV9 and TRBJ1-1; 11 bases fit TRBD1. Germline V gives CDR1 SGDLS, CDR2 YYNGEE. This CDR3 comprises 13 residues. V lost 4 bases to trimming and J lost 7 bases; unmatched junction nucleotides: 3. In DNA, the CDR3 is TGTGCCAGCAGCCTCGGGACAGGGGGTGAAGCTTTCTTT. Its translation: CASSLGTGGEAFF.

V usage is TRBV10-2 and J usage is TRBJ2-1; TRBD2 matches at 7 bases. CDR1 and CDR2 from the germline V gene are WSHSY and SAAADI. V was pared by 5 bases and J by 5 bases, with 9 bases of the junction left unmatched. The CDR3 is 15 residues long. CDR3 loop: CASSPPREVNNEQFF. Here the CDR3 DNA reads TGCGCCAGCAGTCCCCCCCGGGAGGTGAACAATGAGCAGTTCTTC.

This rearrangement joins TRBV7-9 to TRBJ2-3, with 9 bases fitting TRBD1. V shed 5 bases and J 6 bases; nucleotides not matched to a gene: 9. CDR1 SEHNR and CDR2 FQNEAQ come from the germline V gene (reference sequence). This CDR3 contains 15 residues. The CDR3 spells CASSPWTGEADTQYF. The CDR3 nucleotides read TGTGCCAGCAGCCCCTGGACAGGGGAGGCCGATACGCAGTATTTT.

This chain connects TRBV6-6 to TRBJ1-2, with D unclear. The CDR3 contains 15 residues. Between the trimmed V and J ends, which lost 0 bases and 4 bases, there was a span of 12 bases. Looked up from germline, CDR1 is MNHNY and CDR2 is SVGAGI (reference sequence). CDR3 in DNA: TGTGCCAGCAGTTACTCGACTGAAGGAGGCTATGGCTACACCTTC. Its protein is CASSYSTEGGYGYTF.